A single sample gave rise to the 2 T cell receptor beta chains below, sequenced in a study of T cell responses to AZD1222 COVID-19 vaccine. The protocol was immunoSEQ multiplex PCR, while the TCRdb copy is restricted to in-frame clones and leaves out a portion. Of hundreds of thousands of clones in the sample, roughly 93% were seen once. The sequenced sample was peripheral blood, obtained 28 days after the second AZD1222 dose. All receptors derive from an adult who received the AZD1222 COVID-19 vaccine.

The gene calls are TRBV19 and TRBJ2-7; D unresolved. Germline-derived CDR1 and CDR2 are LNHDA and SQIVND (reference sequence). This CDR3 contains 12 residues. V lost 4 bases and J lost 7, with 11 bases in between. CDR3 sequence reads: CASSRQIGEQYF. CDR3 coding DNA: TGTGCCAGTAGTAGGCAGATCGGGGAGCAGTACTTC.

In DNA, the CDR3 is TGTGCCAGCAGCGCCACTAGCGGGGGTTACAATGAGCAGTTCTTC. Residues: CASSATSGGYNEQFF. The V gene is TRBV25-1, the J gene TRBJ2-1, with 11 nucleotides matching TRBD2. Germline lookup yields CDR1 MGHDK and CDR2 SYGVNS. The CDR3 consists of 15 residues. The V gene end was trimmed by 6 bases and the J gene end by 4 bases; junction bases not matched to a gene: 5. The full variable domain, completed using reference TRBV25-1 and TRBJ2-1, is EADIYQTPRYLVIGTGKKITLECSQTMGHDKMYWYQQDPGMELHLIHYSYGVNSTEKGDLSSESTVSRIRTEHFPLTLESARPSHTSQYLCASSATSGGYNEQFFGPGTRLTVL.